This TCR beta chain is from a study of cytomegalovirus exposure and HLA in healthy donors. CDR3 length equals 17 residues. The germline V gene has CDR1 SGHTA and CDR2 FQGNSA. The V gene end was trimmed by 6 bases and the J gene end by 2 bases; junction bases not matched to a gene: 12. The PCR used 60 Vbeta and 13 Jbeta primers. Repertoires were generated with immunoSEQ multiplex PCR, while TCRdb's copy carries only in-frame clones and drops some. The table lists roughly 160,000 clones, about 80% of them singletons, with roughly 1.3% in the top ten. Specimen: PBMCs. The sequence derives from a woman between 45 and 65 years old in good health and CMV-seronegative. This chain uses TRBV7-2 with TRBJ1-3; 8 bases agree with TRBD1. CDR3 nucleotide sequence: TGTGCCAGCAGACCTCGGACAGGGCCCCTTACTGGAAACACCATATATTTT. As protein: CASRPRTGPLTGNTIYF.